This is a list of T cell receptor beta chains from one sample in a study of T cells in Graves' hyperthyroidism and ophthalmopathy. TCRdb ran MiXCR on the multiplex PCR reads and lists one entry per CDR3 protein. The sample has about 500,000 distinct CDR3 sequences; 16% are singletons. Sequenced: blood. These receptors all come from a woman between 18 and 30 years old with Graves' hyperthyroidism. Both conserved end residues are part of each CDR3. The order of the fields is V gene, J gene, D gene, clone size, CDR3 protein, CDR3 DNA. The D gene is left open where the match is weak. The size of a clone is reported for some rows only, either as once, few or many, or as a class for expanded clones.

TRBV20-1	TRBJ2-3	TRBD2	few	CSARLAGGQGGTQYF	TGCAGTGCTAGACTAGCGGGAGGGCAGGGTGGGACGCAGTATTTT
TRBV9	TRBJ2-5	-	few	CASSVGAGGEETQYF	TGTGCCAGCAGCGTAGGAGCCGGGGGAGAAGAGACCCAGTACTTC
TRBV6-2/TRBV6-3	TRBJ2-1	TRBD2	-	CASSTRTSDYNEQFF	TGTGCCAGCAGTACCCGGACTAGCGACTACAATGAGCAGTTCTTC
TRBV7-9	TRBJ2-1	TRBD2	few	CASSLGTPGLARREQFF	TGTGCCAGCAGCTTAGGGACACCGGGACTAGCCCGACGTGAGCAGTTCTTC
TRBV12-3/TRBV12-4	TRBJ2-7	TRBD2	many	CASSSSGGLYEQYF	TGTGCCAGCAGTTCTAGCGGGGGGCTCTACGAGCAGTACTTC
TRBV6-1	TRBJ2-3	-	many	CASSVQGTDTQYF	TGTGCCAGCAGTGTACAGGGCACAGATACGCAGTATTTT
TRBV19	TRBJ1-6	TRBD1	few	CASSIRYRSPRQGNSPLHF	TGTGCCAGTAGTATACGATATCGATCCCCTCGACAGGGGAATTCACCCCTCCACTTT
TRBV6-1	TRBJ2-7	TRBD2	few	CASILAGAVTYEQYF	TGTGCCAGCATATTAGCGGGAGCGGTCACCTACGAGCAGTACTTC
TRBV11-2	TRBJ2-3	-	-	CASRSAGRVPAPTQYF	TGTGCCAGCAGGTCCGCCGGGCGGGTGCCGGCCCCTACGCAGTATTTT
TRBV2	TRBJ1-1	TRBD1	many	CASSGRTGVTEAFF	TGTGCCAGCAGTGGACGTACAGGGGTCACTGAAGCTTTCTTT
TRBV6-1	TRBJ2-1	-	few	CASRTTPSRRGNEQFF	TGTGCCAGCAGGACCACCCCTAGCCGCAGGGGCAATGAGCAGTTCTTC
TRBV20-1	TRBJ2-7	-	many	CSARDTEGRNEQYF	TGCAGTGCTAGAGATACGGAGGGTAGGAACGAGCAGTACTTC
TRBV20-1	TRBJ2-7	TRBD1	-	CSALGQEPYEQYF	TGCAGTGCCCTGGGACAGGAGCCCTACGAGCAGTACTTC
TRBV6-2/TRBV6-3	TRBJ2-6	-	-	CASSQGISGPSGANVLTF	TGTGCCAGCAGTCAGGGGATATCGGGACCCTCTGGGGCCAACGTCCTGACTTTC
TRBV6-1	TRBJ1-3	TRBD1	few	CASSRDRAYGNTIYF	TGTGCCAGCAGTCGCGACAGGGCTTACGGAAACACCATATATTTT
TRBV20-1	TRBJ2-1	TRBD2	-	CSGTSGGARYEQFF	TGCAGTGGAACTAGCGGGGGGGCGAGGTATGAGCAGTTCTTC
TRBV12-3/TRBV12-4	TRBJ2-2	TRBD2	-	CASSPTSGRARTGELFF	TGTGCCAGCAGCCCGACTAGCGGGAGGGCTCGCACCGGGGAGCTGTTTTTT
TRBV20-1	TRBJ2-1	-	-	CSAHESSYNEQFF	TGCAGTGCGCACGAGAGCTCCTACAATGAGCAGTTCTTC